Each of the 17 T cell receptor beta chains below was sequenced from the same sample in a study of identifying expanded T cells in peripheral blood. Sequenced by immunoSEQ multiplex PCR; TCRdb stores in-frame clones only, minus some. The repertoire has 83,000 or so clones, roughly 90% of them found once; the top ten carry roughly 3.9%. Specimen: blood. These receptor sequences come from a person aged 18 to 75 in good health.

This clone has only one observation. The V and J genes are TRBV19 and TRBJ2-1; D remains ambiguous. The V end was cut by 3 bases, the J end by 5 bases, with 14 bases between. Germline CDR1 LNHDA, CDR2 SQIVND (reference sequence). The CDR3 sequence is 15 residues long. DNA of the CDR3: TGTGCCAGTAGTATCCGGCGACGCTCAAACAATGAGCAGTTCTTC. Its translation: CASSIRRRSNNEQFF. The whole variable domain, filled in from reference TRBV19 and TRBJ2-1, reads DGGITQSPKYLFRKEGQNVTLSCEQNLNHDAMYWYRQDPGQGLRLIYYSQIVNDFQKGDIAEGYSVSREKKESFPLTVTSAQKNPTAFYLCASSIRRRSNNEQFFGPGTRLTVL.

On this clone itself: At one end the junction does not follow the germline gene, possibly because of a read error. The chain employs TRBV6-5 and TRBJ2-1; 7 bases are a match to TRBD2. Germline loops: CDR1 MNHEY, CDR2 SVGAGI. This CDR3 contains 13 residues. The CDR3 DNA follows: TGTGCCAACAGTTACGGGGGGTGGAATGAGCAGTTCTTC. Translated, it gives CANSYGGWNEQFF.

The rearrangement links TRBV30 to TRBJ2-2, with 10 positions matching TRBD2. CDR1 and CDR2 from the germline V gene are GTSNPN and SVGIG (reference sequence). Trimming cost V 3 bases and J 6 bases; bases outside gene matches: 10. This CDR3 has 16 amino acids. Written as DNA, the CDR3 is TGTGCCTGGAGGAAATTAGGGCTAGCGGGAGCCGGGGAGCTGTTTTTT. This gives the protein CAWRKLGLAGAGELFF. Combining the CDR3 with reference TRBV30 and TRBJ2-2 gives the whole variable domain SQTIHQWPATLVQPVGSPLSLECTVEGTSNPNLYWYRQAAGRGLQLLFYSVGIGQISSEVPQNLSASRPQDRQFILSSKKLLLSDSGFYLCAWRKLGLAGAGELFFGEGSRLTVL.

J is TRBJ1-5 and V is TRBV6-6; 10 bases line up with TRBD1. The J segment lost 7 bases and the V segment lost 6 bases, leaving 3 bases of the junction unmatched. The CDR3 consists of 13 residues. The germline V gene has CDR1 MNHNY and CDR2 SVGAGI (reference sequence). In nucleotides, the CDR3 is TGTGCCAGCAGCCTGGACAGGGGGCAGCCCCAGCATTTT. Protein: CASSLDRGQPQHF.

In this sample, this clone turned up once. J is TRBJ1-2 and V is TRBV6-5, with no clear D. Germline V CDR1 and CDR2: MNHEY, SVGAGI. V shed 0 bases and J shed 4 bases, with 15 bases lying between them. The CDR3 has 16 amino acids. Written as DNA, the CDR3 is TGTGCCAGCAGTTACTCGGGCGTCTGGGGAGCCTATGGCTACACCTTC. Translating gives CASSYSGVWGAYGYTF.

This chain links TRBV29-1 with TRBJ1-3, with D possibly matching TRBD1 (6 bases). CDR1 is SQVTM and CDR2 is ANQGSEA in the germline V gene. V lost 3 bases, J lost 4 bases, and 10 bases lay in between. The CDR3 is 13 amino acids. The CDR3 DNA reads as TGCAGCGTTGAGTCAGGGGTCGGAAACACCATATATTTT. Translating it yields CSVESGVGNTIYF.

The chain carries TRBV28 and TRBJ2-5; no firm D call. The CDR3 extends over 13 amino acids. The V and J ends lost 3 bases and 6 bases respectively, with 11 bases between them. Per germline, CDR1 MDHEN and CDR2 SYDVKM. The CDR3, as DNA: TGTGCCAGCAGTTTTAGTCTAGGACAGACCCAGTACTTC. Its translation: CASSFSLGQTQYF.

The chain employs TRBV7-8 and TRBJ2-5; a possible D gene is TRBD2 (6 bases). CDR3 length: 15 residues. Trimming shortened V by 5 bases and J by 2 bases, and 15 bases separated the two germline ends. Germline values: CDR1 SGHVS, CDR2 FQNEAQ. This chain's CDR3 is CASSRTGTVQETQYF. CDR3 coding DNA: TGTGCCAGCAGCAGGACCGGGACTGTACAAGAGACCCAGTACTTC.

V is TRBV4-3 and J is TRBJ1-2; maybe TRBD1 (5 bases). This CDR3 comprises 15 residues. Germline lookup yields CDR1 LGHNA and CDR2 YSLEER. The V gene lost 1 base and the J gene lost 4 bases, with 13 bases spanning the gap. DNA of the CDR3: TGCGCCAGCAGCCAAGCCCTCCGGGACCTCTATGGCTACACCTTC. Encoded protein: CASSQALRDLYGYTF.

This rearrangement joins TRBV5-1 to TRBJ2-7; 9 bases fit TRBD2. CDR3 length: 16 residues. Germline loops: CDR1 SGHRS, CDR2 YFSETQ. V shed 4 bases, J shed 5 bases, and the junction held 13 bases outside the gene matches. This CDR3 is CASSRDAGGRVDEQYF. In nucleotides, the CDR3 is TGCGCCAGCAGCCGCGACGCGGGCGGGAGGGTCGACGAGCAGTACTTC.

The chain recombines TRBV4-2 with TRBJ2-3; D unclear. Deletions cut 5 bases from V and 2 bases from J, with 14 bases between. The CDR3 has 15 amino acids. Germline V lookup: CDR1 LGHNA, CDR2 YNFKEQ. The CDR3 DNA reads as TGTGCCAGCAGCGTGTCTAACCAAGCCACAGATACGCAGTATTTT. Translating gives CASSVSNQATDTQYF.

V and J are TRBV27 and TRBJ1-4; D is undetermined. The V and J ends lost 6 bases and 8 bases respectively, with 10 bases between them. CDR3 length: 12 residues. Looked up from germline, CDR1 is MNHEY and CDR2 is SMNVEV (reference sequence). The CDR3, as DNA: TGTGCCAGCAGGGGAGAGAGGGAAAAACTGTTTTTT. Its translation is CASRGEREKLFF.

J is TRBJ2-7 and V is TRBV9; 10 nucleotides line up with TRBD2. From germline, CDR1 is SGDLS and CDR2 YYNGEE. V dropped 1 base and J dropped 2; count of bases not matched to a gene: 0. This CDR3 is built from 14 residues. CDR3: CASSVLAGAYEQYF. In DNA form, the CDR3 reads TGTGCCAGCAGCGTACTAGCGGGGGCCTACGAGCAGTACTTC.

The chain couples TRBV29-1 to TRBJ2-6; TRBD1 matches at 9 bases. With 6 bases clipped from V and 2 bases from J, the junction kept 2 bases outside the gene matches. Per the germline V gene, CDR1 is SQVTM and CDR2 is ANQGSEA. The CDR3 is 14 residues long. In DNA, the CDR3 is TGCAGCGTGGACAGGGGACCTGGGGCCAACGTCCTGACTTTC. This gives the protein CSVDRGPGANVLTF.

J is TRBJ2-1 and V is TRBV10-3; no firm D call. Germline CDR1 ENHRY, CDR2 SYGVKD. The ends were cut back, 5 bases at V and 5 bases at J, with 16 bases in the middle. There are 15 residues in the CDR3. CDR3 sequence reads: CAISPSGGAHNEQFF. In nucleotides, the CDR3 is TGTGCCATCAGTCCTTCCGGCGGCGCTCACAATGAGCAGTTCTTC.

A remark on this clone: This is likely a read error, given that the CDR3 carries no conserved phenylalanine or tryptophan at its end. The DNA is omitted, as the CDR3 cannot be located on it reliably, and the CDR3 follows TCRdb's listing. This chain joins TRBV11-2 and TRBJ2-7; the D call of TRBD2 is as the table states it, not checked on the DNA. The CDR3 extends over 15 residues, inclusive of both ends. Germline-derived CDR1 and CDR2 are SGHAT and FQNNGV. The CDR3 is CASRRQGLAGDPVVC.

This clone was seen only once. The chain links TRBV9 to TRBJ2-7, with 7 bases matching TRBD2. Trimming removed 2 bases from V and 5 bases from J; junction bases left unmatched: 7. The CDR3 loop spans 14 amino acids. CDR1 and CDR2 from the germline V gene are SGDLS and YYNGEE. This CDR3 reads CASSVHGGGDEQYF. CDR3 bases: TGTGCCAGCAGCGTCCATGGGGGAGGGGACGAGCAGTACTTC.